This section outlines one T cell receptor beta chain sequence together with its context. The target antigen is unknown. Per germline, CDR1 MNHEY and CDR2 SMNVEV (reference sequence). The junction had 8 bases not matched to a gene; V was cut back by 5 bases and J by 5 bases. CDR3 size: 15 residues. The donors, nominally healthy at sampling, likely had unrecorded immune exposures. The sample belongs to a study of cytomegalovirus exposure and HLA in healthy donors. General study results and limits: Sequence variants that were highly shared formed a cluster that was likely a sequencing artifact.

PCR employed 60 Vbeta and 13 Jbeta primers. Method: immunoSEQ multiplex PCR; TCRdb's copy keeps in-frame clones and lacks some. This table has more than 110,000 clones, about 76% appearing once. Material: PBMCs. This sequence was found in a man between 18 and 29 years old in good health and CMV-seronegative. The rearrangement joins TRBV27 to TRBJ1-2; TRBD1 matches 10 bases. The CDR3 DNA follows: TGTGCCAGCAGTCCGTGGGACAGGGGTATATATGGCTACACCTTC. It specifies CASSPWDRGIYGYTF.